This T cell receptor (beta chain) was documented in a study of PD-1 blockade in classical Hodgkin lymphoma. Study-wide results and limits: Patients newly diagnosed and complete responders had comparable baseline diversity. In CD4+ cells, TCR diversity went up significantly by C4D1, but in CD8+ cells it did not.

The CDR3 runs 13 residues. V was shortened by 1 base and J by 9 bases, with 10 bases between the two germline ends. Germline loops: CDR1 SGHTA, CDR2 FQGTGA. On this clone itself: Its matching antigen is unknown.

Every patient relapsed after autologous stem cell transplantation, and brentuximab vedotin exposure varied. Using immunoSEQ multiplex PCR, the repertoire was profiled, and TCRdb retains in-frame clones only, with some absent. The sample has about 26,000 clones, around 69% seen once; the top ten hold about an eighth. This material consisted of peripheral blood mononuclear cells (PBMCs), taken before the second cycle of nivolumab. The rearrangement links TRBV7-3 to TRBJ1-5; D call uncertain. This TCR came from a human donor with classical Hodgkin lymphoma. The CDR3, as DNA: TGTGCCAGCAGCTTAATTCTGGGAGGGCCCCAGCATTTT. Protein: CASSLILGGPQHF. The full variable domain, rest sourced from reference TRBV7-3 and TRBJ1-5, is GAGVSQTPSNKVTEKGKYVELRCDPISGHTALYWYRQSLGQGPEFLIYFQGTGAADDSGLPNDRFFAVRPEGSVSTLKIQRTERGDSAVYLCASSLILGGPQHFGDGTRLSIL.